The 12 T cell receptor beta chains presented below share a single source sample, sequenced in a study of vaccination effects on CD4 cells after COVID-19. These receptors have no identified antigens. Under the ViraFEST assay, PBMC were stimulated with viral peptide pools so that antigen-specific CD4+ T cells expanded. Sequencing was performed afterwards. The culture ran for about 11 days, and then CD4+ T cells were isolated. Produced via immunoSEQ multiplex PCR; TCRdb's table is partial and in-frame only. Of 50,000 to 75,000 clones detected, approximately 80% appear once; the ten largest clones hold more than 2%. Sequencing was performed on CD4+ T cells from PBMCs cultured with HCoV-229E spike peptides, taken before COVID-19 vaccination. Every receptor here comes from a human donor who received a COVID-19 vaccine.

This clone was detected a few times. The chain links TRBV4-1 to TRBJ1-6; maybe TRBD1 (6 bases). V was pared by 0 bases and J by 9 bases, with 21 bases between. Germline lookup yields CDR1 MGHRA and CDR2 YSYEKL. This CDR3 is 18 amino acids long. DNA of the CDR3: TGCGCCAGCAGCCAAGATGGGCAGGGGTTAGTTTTTGGTTCACCCCTCCACTTT. This encodes CASSQDGQGLVFGSPLHF.

The count of this clone is one. The J gene is TRBJ2-3, the V gene TRBV10-1; unclear D gene. Germline CDR1 WNHNN, CDR2 SYGVQD (reference sequence). Trimming removed 5 bases from V and 2 bases from J, with 5 bases in between. The CDR3 covers 12 residues. In DNA, the CDR3 is TGCGCCAGCAGTTTGACCACAGATACGCAGTATTTT. Translation: CASSLTTDTQYF.

The rearrangement uses TRBV10-1 and TRBJ1-1; D is undetermined. The CDR3 runs to 14 residues. The ends were cut back, 3 bases at V and 10 bases at J, with 18 bases in the middle. In germline, CDR1 is WNHNN, CDR2 SYGVQD (reference sequence). CDR3 in amino acids: CASSESIRRARAFF. The CDR3, as DNA: TGCGCCAGCAGTGAATCAATACGAAGGGCTAGAGCTTTCTTT.

The rearrangement uses TRBV6-2 or TRBV6-3 and TRBJ1-1; perhaps TRBD1 as D (6 bases). The CDR3 loop spans 14 amino acids. Trimming left V 2 bases short and J 3 bases short, with 10 bases between. CDR1 is MNHEY and CDR2 is SVGEGT in the germline V gene. The CDR3 region is CASSYSRGDTEAFF. The DNA of the CDR3 is TGTGCCAGCAGTTACAGCAGGGGTGACACTGAAGCTTTCTTT.

V usage is TRBV5-1 and J usage is TRBJ1-2; TRBD1 might be the D (6 bases). Germline V CDR1 and CDR2: SGHRS, YFSETQ. The V end lost 0 bases, the J end lost 8 bases, and 17 bases lay between the germline ends. The CDR3 totals 15 residues. The CDR3 nucleotides are TGCGCCAGCAGCTTGGTTCAGGGACATTTGGGGGGCTACACCTTC. It codes for CASSLVQGHLGGYTF.

The rearrangement links TRBV3-1 (or the pseudogene TRBV3-2) to TRBJ2-5; the D gene is possibly TRBD1 (6 bases). From germline, CDR1 is LGHDT and CDR2 YNNKEL (reference sequence). The CDR3 covers 15 residues. V gave up 4 bases and J gave up 5 bases, with 17 bases separating them. CDR3 amino acids: CASSPPDSFGETQYF. The CDR3 DNA follows: TGTGCCAGCAGCCCACCGGACAGTTTCGGGGAGACCCAGTACTTC.

The rearrangement links TRBV29-1 to TRBJ2-3, with 10 bases that match TRBD1. Trimming cost V 4 bases and J 0 bases; bases outside gene matches: 1. Germline-derived CDR1 and CDR2 are SQVTM and ANQGSEA. The CDR3 has 14 residues. CDR3 sequence (DNA): TGCAGCGTTGCGGGACAGGGGAGCACAGATACGCAGTATTTT. It translates to CSVAGQGSTDTQYF.

The chain links TRBV19 to TRBJ2-2; D unclear. The V gene lost 7 bases and the J gene lost 1 base, with 10 bases spanning the gap. The CDR3 extends over 14 amino acids. CDR1 and CDR2 from the germline V gene are LNHDA and SQIVND (reference sequence). The CDR3 DNA follows: TGTGCCAGTACTCCCGGGCGGAACACCGGGGAGCTGTTTTTT. It translates to CASTPGRNTGELFF.

Comment on this clone: This sample also contains other DNA sequences that code for the same CDR3. The chain uses TRBV3-1 (or the pseudogene TRBV3-2) and TRBJ2-3; possible D gene TRBD2, 6 bases. Germline CDR1 LGHDT, CDR2 YNNKEL (reference sequence). V was clipped by 1 base and J by 9 bases, with 8 bases between them. This CDR3 has 12 amino acids. The CDR3 DNA follows: TGTGCCAGCAGCCAAGTCCGGGGGACGCAGTATTTT. The encoded protein is CASSQVRGTQYF.

V and J are TRBV7-3 and TRBJ2-3; 8 nucleotides line up with TRBD2. The CDR3 has 14 residues. Losses at the gene ends were 5 bases for V and 5 bases for J; bases not matched to a gene: 6. The germline gives CDR1 SGHTA, CDR2 FQGTGA. The DNA of the CDR3 is TGTGCCAGCAGCCTCGGACTAGCCGGAGATACGCAGTATTTT. Protein: CASSLGLAGDTQYF.

This chain joins TRBV3-1 (or the pseudogene TRBV3-2) and TRBJ1-2; 7 bases agree with TRBD1. The trim removed 4 bases at V and 0 bases at J, leaving 5 bases unmatched. This CDR3 has 15 amino acids. In germline, CDR1 is LGHDT, CDR2 YNNKEL (reference sequence). This CDR3 is CASSPRGEPNYGYTF. Here the CDR3 DNA reads TGTGCCAGCAGCCCCAGGGGGGAACCTAACTATGGCTACACCTTC.

CDR3 coding DNA: TGCGCCAGCAGCCGCCAGATGACCAATGAAAAACTGTTTTTT. Translating gives CASSRQMTNEKLFF. V usage is TRBV4-3 and J usage is TRBJ1-4; no clear D. Trimming took 4 bases from V and 5 from J, leaving 11 bases between them. Germline V gives CDR1 LGHNA, CDR2 YSLEER. This CDR3 is 14 amino acids long.